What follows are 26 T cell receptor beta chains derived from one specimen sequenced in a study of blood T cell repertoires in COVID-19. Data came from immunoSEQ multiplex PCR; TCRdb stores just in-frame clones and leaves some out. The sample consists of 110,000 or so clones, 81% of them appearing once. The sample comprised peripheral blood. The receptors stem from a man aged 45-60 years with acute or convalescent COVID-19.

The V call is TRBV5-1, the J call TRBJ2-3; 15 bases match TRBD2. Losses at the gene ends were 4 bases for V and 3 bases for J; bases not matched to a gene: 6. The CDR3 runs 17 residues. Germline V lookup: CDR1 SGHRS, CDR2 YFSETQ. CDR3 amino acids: CASSPGTSGGITDTQYF. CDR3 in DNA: TGCGCCAGCAGCCCAGGGACTAGCGGGGGGATAACAGATACGCAGTATTTT.

The CDR3 DNA reads as TGTGCCAGCAGGCCTTTCAAGGACAGGGTCACAGATACGCAGTATTTT. Its protein product is CASRPFKDRVTDTQYF. The chain joins TRBV21-1 to TRBJ2-3; TRBD1 was called by the table and not checked on the DNA. TRBV21-1 is a recognized pseudogene. This CDR3 has 16 residues.

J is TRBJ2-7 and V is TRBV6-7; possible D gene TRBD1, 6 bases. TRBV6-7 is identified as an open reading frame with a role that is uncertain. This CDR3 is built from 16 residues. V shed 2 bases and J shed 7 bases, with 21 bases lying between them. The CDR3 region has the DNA TGTGCCAGCAGTTACAGTCCGGGACATCGGGCTTCGGAGCAGTACTTC. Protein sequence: CASSYSPGHRASEQYF.

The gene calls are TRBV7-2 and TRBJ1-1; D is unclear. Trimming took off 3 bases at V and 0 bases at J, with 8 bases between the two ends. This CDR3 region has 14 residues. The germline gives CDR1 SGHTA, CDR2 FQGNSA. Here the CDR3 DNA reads TGTGCCAGCAGCTTTACCCACATGAACACTGAAGCTTTCTTT. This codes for CASSFTHMNTEAFF.

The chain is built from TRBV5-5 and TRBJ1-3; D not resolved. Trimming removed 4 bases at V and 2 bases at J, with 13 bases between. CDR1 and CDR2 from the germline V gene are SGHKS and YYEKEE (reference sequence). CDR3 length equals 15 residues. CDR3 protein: CASSLLGSPGNTIYF. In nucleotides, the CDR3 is TGTGCCAGCAGCCTCCTAGGTAGCCCTGGAAACACCATATATTTT.

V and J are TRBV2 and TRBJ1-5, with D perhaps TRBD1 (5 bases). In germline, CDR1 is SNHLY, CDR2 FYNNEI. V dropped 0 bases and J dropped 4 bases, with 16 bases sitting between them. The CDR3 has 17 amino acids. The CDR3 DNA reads TGTGCCAGCAGTGAAGCGCTGGGGCCAGGCGATAATCAGCCCCAGCATTTT. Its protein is CASSEALGPGDNQPQHF.

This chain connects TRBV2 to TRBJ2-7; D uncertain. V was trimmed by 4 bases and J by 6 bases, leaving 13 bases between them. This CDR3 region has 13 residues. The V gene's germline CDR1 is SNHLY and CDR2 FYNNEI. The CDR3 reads CASSGLGTGEQYF. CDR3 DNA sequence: TGTGCCAGCAGTGGTCTAGGTACGGGCGAGCAGTACTTC.

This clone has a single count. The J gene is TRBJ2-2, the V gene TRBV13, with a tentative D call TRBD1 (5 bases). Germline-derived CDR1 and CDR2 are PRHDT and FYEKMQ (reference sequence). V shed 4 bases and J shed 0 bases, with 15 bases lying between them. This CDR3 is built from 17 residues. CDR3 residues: CASSSHYRTPNTGELFF. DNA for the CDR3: TGTGCCAGCAGCTCACATTACCGGACACCGAACACCGGGGAGCTGTTTTTT.

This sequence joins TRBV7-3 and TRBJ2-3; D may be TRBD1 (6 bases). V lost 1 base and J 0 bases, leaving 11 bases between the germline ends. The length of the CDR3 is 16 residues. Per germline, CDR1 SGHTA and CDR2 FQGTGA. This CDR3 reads CASSLIGGQSTDTQYF. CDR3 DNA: TGTGCCAGCAGCTTAATAGGCGGACAGAGCACAGATACGCAGTATTTT.

The CDR3: CAWSAGLGTEAFF. The CDR3, as DNA: TGTGCCTGGAGTGCAGGGTTGGGCACTGAAGCTTTCTTT. The chain carries TRBV30 and TRBJ1-1; weak D call: TRBD1 (5 bases). CDR1 and CDR2 (germline): GTSNPN, SVGIG (reference sequence). The germline V and J ends were trimmed by 1 base and 4 bases, with 10 bases remaining between them. The CDR3 has 13 amino acids.

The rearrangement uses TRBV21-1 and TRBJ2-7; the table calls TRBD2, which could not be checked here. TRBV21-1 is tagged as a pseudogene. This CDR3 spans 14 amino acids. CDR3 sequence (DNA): TGTGCCAGCAGCAAAGTACTAGCGGGGAACGAGCAGTACGTC. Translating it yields CASSKVLAGNEQYV.

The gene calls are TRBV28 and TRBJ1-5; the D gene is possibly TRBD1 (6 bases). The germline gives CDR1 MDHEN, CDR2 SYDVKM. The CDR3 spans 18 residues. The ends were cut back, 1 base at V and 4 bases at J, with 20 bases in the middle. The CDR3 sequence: CASSLFWFGAGTNQPQHF. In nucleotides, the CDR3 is TGTGCCAGCAGTTTATTTTGGTTTGGGGCAGGGACAAATCAGCCCCAGCATTTT.

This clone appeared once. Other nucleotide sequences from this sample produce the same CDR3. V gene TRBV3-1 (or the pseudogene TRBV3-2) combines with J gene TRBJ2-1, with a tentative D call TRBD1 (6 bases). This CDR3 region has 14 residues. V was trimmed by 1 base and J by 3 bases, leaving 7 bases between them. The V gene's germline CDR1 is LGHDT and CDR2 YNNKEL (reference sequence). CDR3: CASSQVRGYNEQFF. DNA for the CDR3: TGTGCCAGCAGCCAAGTCAGGGGCTACAATGAGCAGTTCTTC.

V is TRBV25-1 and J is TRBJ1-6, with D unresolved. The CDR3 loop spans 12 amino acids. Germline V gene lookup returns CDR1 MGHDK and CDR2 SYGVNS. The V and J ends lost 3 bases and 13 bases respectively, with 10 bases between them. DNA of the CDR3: TGTGCCAGCAGTGATTCGCGTCGGCCCCTCCACTTT. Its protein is CASSDSRRPLHF. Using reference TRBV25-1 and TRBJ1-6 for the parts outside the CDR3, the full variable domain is EADIYQTPRYLVIGTGKKITLECSQTMGHDKMYWYQQDPGMELHLIHYSYGVNSTEKGDLSSESTVSRIRTEHFPLTLESARPSHTSQYLCASSDSRRPLHFGNGTRLTVT.

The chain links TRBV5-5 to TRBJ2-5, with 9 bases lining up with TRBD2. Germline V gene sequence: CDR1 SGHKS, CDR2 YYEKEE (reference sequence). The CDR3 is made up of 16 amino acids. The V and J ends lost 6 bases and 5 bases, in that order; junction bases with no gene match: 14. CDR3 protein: CASTKRGGGARETQYF. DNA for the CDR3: TGTGCCAGCACCAAACGCGGCGGGGGGGCTAGGGAGACCCAGTACTTC.

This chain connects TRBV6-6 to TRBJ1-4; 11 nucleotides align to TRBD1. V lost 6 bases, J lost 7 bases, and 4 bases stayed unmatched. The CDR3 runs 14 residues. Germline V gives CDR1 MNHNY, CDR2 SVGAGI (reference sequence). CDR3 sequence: CASSLDRGREKLFF. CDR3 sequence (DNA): TGTGCCAGCAGCCTGGACAGGGGGCGTGAAAAACTGTTTTTT.

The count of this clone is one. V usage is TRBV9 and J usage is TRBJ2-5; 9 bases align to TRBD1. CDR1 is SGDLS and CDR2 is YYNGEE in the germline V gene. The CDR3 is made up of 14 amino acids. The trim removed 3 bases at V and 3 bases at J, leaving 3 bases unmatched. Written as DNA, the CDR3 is TGTGCCAGCAGCGAACAGGGGGCCAAAGAGACCCAGTACTTC. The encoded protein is CASSEQGAKETQYF.

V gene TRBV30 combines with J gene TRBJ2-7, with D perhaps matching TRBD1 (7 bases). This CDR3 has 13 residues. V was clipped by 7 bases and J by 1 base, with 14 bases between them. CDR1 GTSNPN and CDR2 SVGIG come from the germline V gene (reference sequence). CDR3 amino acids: CALQGTFSYEQYF. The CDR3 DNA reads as TGTGCCTTACAGGGGACTTTTTCCTACGAGCAGTACTTC.

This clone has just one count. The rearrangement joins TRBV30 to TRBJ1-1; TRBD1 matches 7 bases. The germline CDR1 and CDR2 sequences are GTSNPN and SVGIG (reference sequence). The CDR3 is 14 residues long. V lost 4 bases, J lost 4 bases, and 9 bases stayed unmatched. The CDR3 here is CAWTTGSAITEAFF. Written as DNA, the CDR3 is TGTGCCTGGACGACAGGGAGTGCGATCACTGAAGCTTTCTTT.

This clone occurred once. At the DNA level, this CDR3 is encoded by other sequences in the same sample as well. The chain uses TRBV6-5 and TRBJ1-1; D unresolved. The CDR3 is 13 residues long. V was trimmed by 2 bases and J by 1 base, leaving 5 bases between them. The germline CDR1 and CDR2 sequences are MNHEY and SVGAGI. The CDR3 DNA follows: TGTGCCAGCAGTTACGCCGGGAACACTGAAGCTTTCTTT. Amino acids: CASSYAGNTEAFF.

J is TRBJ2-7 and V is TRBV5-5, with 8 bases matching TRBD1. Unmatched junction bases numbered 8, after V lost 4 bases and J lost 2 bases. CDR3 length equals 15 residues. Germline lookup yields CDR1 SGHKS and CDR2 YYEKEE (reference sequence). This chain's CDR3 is CASSKRTGPTYEQYF. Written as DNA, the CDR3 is TGTGCCAGCAGCAAAAGGACAGGGCCAACCTACGAGCAGTACTTC.

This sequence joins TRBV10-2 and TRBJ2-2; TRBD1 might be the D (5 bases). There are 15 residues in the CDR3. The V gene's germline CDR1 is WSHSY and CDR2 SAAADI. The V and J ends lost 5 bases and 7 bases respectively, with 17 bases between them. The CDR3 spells CASSLVWQGGGELFF. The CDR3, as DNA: TGCGCCAGCAGTTTGGTTTGGCAGGGCGGCGGGGAGCTGTTTTTT.

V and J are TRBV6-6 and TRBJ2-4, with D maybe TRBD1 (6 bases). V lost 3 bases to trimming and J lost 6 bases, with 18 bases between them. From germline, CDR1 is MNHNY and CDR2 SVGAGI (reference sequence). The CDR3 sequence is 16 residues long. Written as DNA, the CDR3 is TGTGCCAGCAGTTATAACCCAGGGGTCCCAAGAAACATTCAGTACTTC. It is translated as CASSYNPGVPRNIQYF.

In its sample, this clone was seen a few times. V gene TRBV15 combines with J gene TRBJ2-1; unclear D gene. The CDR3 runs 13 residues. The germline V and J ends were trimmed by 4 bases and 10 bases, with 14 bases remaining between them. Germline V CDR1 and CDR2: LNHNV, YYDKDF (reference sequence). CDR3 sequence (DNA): TGTGCCACCAGCACCGCGACCAGAGGCGAGCAGTTCTTC. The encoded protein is CATSTATRGEQFF.

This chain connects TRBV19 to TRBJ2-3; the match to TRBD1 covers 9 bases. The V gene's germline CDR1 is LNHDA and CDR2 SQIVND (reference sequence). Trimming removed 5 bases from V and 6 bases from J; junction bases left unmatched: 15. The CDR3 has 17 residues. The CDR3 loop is CASSRVGTGTGLDTQYF. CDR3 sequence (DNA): TGTGCCAGTAGTCGGGTCGGGACCGGGACAGGGTTGGATACGCAGTATTTT.

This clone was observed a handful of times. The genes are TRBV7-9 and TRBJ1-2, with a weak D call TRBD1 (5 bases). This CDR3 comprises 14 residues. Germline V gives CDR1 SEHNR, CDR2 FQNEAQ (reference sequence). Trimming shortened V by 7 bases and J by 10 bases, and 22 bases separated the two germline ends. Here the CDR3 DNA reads TGTGCCAGCACCAAACACCCGGTGGGGGAGGTCTACACCTTC. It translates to CASTKHPVGEVYTF.